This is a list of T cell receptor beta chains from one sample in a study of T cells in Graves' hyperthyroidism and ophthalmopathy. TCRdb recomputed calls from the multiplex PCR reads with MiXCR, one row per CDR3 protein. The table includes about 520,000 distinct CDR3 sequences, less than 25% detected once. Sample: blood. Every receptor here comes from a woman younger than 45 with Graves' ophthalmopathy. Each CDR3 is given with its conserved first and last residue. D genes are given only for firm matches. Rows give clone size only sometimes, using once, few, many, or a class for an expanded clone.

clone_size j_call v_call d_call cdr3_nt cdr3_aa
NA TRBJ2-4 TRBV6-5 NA TGTGCCAGCAGTCACATCGAAGCCAAAAACATTCAGTACTTC CASSHIEAKNIQYF
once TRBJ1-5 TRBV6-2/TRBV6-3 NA TGTGCCAGCACCCAAAGGGGGGCGGGGAGCAATCAGCCCCAGCATTTT CASTQRGAGSNQPQHF
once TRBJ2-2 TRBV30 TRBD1 TGTGCCTGGAGTTGGGACAGTCAGACCGGGGAGCTGTTTTTT CAWSWDSQTGELFF
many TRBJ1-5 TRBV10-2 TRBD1 TGCGCCAGCAGTCCGGGACAGGCTCAGCCCCAGCATTTT CASSPGQAQPQHF
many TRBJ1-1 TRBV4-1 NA TGCGCCAGCAGCCCGCCCACAGCCCTGCTAGCTGAAGCTTTCTTT CASSPPTALLAEAFF
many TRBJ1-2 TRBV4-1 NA TGCGCCAGCAGCCAAGTGTCAGATAACTATGGCTACACCTTC CASSQVSDNYGYTF
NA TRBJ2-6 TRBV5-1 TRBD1 TGCGCCAGCAGCCTGGGGACAGGAGGTTCCCTTTCTGGGGCCAACGTCCTGACTTTC CASSLGTGGSLSGANVLTF
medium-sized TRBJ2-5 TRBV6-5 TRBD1 TGTGCCAGCAGGACGGACAGGGTAGTCCAGACCCAGTACTTC CASRTDRVVQTQYF
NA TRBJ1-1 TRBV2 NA TGTGCCAGCGCCGGACCGACTACGTTCTTT CASAGPTTFF
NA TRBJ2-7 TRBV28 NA TGTGCCAGCATCCCTACCCGGACTAAAGGCGGCGAGCAGTACTTC CASIPTRTKGGEQYF
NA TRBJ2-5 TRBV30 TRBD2 TGTGCCTGGAGTGTTAGTAGCGGGAAGACCCAGTACTTC CAWSVSSGKTQYF
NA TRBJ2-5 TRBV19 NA TGTGCCAGTAGTATTCGAGGCAGGGAGATCGGAGAGACCCAGTACTTC CASSIRGREIGETQYF
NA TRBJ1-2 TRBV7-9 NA TGTGCCAGCAGCGATGACAGACTGAACTATGGCTACACCTTC CASSDDRLNYGYTF
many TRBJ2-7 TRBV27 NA TGTGCCAGCGCTGTCCGGGGAAGCTCCTACGAGCAGTACTTC CASAVRGSSYEQYF
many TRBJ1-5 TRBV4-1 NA TGCGCCAGCAGCCCCCGAGACTGGAAGGGGCAGCCCCAGCATTTT CASSPRDWKGQPQHF
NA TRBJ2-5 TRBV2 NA TGTGCCAGCAGTGGGACTACCTTCCAAGAGACCCAGTACTTC CASSGTTFQETQYF
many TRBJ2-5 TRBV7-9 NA TGTGCCAGCAGCCCACGAAGGGGGGGACCCCAAGAGACCCAGTACTTC CASSPRRGGPQETQYF
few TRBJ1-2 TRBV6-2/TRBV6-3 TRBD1 TGTGCCAGCAGTTACCCCACAGGGGGGATTAACTATGGCTACACCTTC CASSYPTGGINYGYTF
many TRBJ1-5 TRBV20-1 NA TGCAGTGCTCGGAGGGATCTCAATCAGCCCCAGCATTTT CSARRDLNQPQHF
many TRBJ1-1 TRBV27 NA TGTGCCAGCAGCCCCGGCTCGGCAGGGAAAGGGTCTGAAGCTTTCTTT CASSPGSAGKGSEAFF
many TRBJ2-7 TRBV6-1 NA TGTGCCAGCAGTGAGTTGACAGGATACGAGCAGTACTTC CASSELTGYEQYF
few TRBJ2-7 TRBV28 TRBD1 TGTGCCAGCAGCCCCGGGCCAGGACAGGGGTTCGGAGAGCAGTACTTC CASSPGPGQGFGEQYF
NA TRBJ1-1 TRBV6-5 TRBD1 TGTGCCAGCAGTTACTACAGGGGACAGTTGAACACTGAAGCTTTCTTT CASSYYRGQLNTEAFF
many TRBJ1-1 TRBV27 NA TGTGCCAGCAGTTTATACGGGGACACTGAAGCTTTCTTT CASSLYGDTEAFF
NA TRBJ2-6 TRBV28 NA TGTGCCAGCAGTTACCCTCCGGGAGTGGATGGGGCCAACGTCCTGACTTTC CASSYPPGVDGANVLTF
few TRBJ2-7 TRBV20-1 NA TGCAGTGCTAGCTACGGCTACGAGCAGTACTTC CSASYGYEQYF
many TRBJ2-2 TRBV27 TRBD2 TGTGCCAGCAGAACCGACGGGGCTAGCGGAAACACCGGGGAGCTGTTTTTT CASRTDGASGNTGELFF
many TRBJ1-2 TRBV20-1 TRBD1 TGCAGTGCTAGAGAGACCGGGACAGTCCTTGGCTGCACCTTC CSARETGTVLGCTF
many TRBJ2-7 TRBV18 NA TGTGCCAGCTCACCGCCGGGACGGTATTTCGAGCAGTACTTC CASSPPGRYFEQYF
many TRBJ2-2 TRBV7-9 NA TGTGCCAGCAGCTTCGTGCTGGCGGGGGAGCTGTTTTTT CASSFVLAGELFF
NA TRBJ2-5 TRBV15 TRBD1 TGTGCCACCAGGAAAGACAGGGCCAGGGAGACCCAGTACTTC CATRKDRARETQYF
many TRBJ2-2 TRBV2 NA TGTGCCAGTGGACAAGTCACGGGGACCGGGGAGCTGTTTTTT CASGQVTGTGELFF
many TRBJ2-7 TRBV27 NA TGTGCCAGCAGTATCGGACAGGGACTAACGTACGAGCAGTACTTC CASSIGQGLTYEQYF
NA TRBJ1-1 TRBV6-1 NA TGTGCCAGTCAGGGACCTTTAAACACTGAAGCTTTCTTT CASQGPLNTEAFF
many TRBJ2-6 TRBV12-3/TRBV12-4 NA TGTGCCAGCACCGGACCCTCTGGGGCCAACGTCCTGACTTTC CASTGPSGANVLTF
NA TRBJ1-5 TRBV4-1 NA TGCGCCAGCAGCCATCCTAAGGGGAATCAGCCCCAGCATTTT CASSHPKGNQPQHF
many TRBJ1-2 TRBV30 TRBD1 TGTGCCTGGAGTCCGACAGGGGATGGCTACACCTTC CAWSPTGDGYTF
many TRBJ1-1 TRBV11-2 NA TGTGCCAGCAGCTTACCCGCAGGGAACACTGAAGCTTTCTTT CASSLPAGNTEAFF
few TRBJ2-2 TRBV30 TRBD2 TGTGCCTGGAGTGTGAGTCGATGGCGGGGGGCTAACACCGGGGAGCTGTTTTTT CAWSVSRWRGANTGELFF
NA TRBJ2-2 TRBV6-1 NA TGTGCCAGCAGTCCAGCGCATGGGAACACCGGGGAGCTGTTTTTT CASSPAHGNTGELFF
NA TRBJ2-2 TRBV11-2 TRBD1 TGTGCCAGCAGGAGTGGACAGGGGGTTTACACCGGGGAGCTGTTTTTT CASRSGQGVYTGELFF
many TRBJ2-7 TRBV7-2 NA TGTGCCAGCAGCTTAGGTGGTAGGGCGTTCTACGAGCAGTACTTC CASSLGGRAFYEQYF